The 25 T cell receptor beta chains reported below all come from one sample, sequenced in a study of blood T cells in healthy people across ages. A second PCR, run for about 7 to 11 cycles, used a sample-barcoded 5' primer plus a J-beta primer mix. TCRdb ran MiXCR on the 5' RACE reads and lists one entry per CDR3 protein. In the table there are roughly 1 million distinct CDR3 sequences, under 30% of which are singletons. These data were likewise used in another study, on T cells of mothers and their children.

Sequencing input: blood. These receptors were collected from a girl aged 2-9 years in good health.

V usage is TRBV10-3 and J usage is TRBJ2-7; D perhaps matches TRBD2 (5 bases). Germline CDR1 reads ENHRY; CDR2 reads SYGVKD. This CDR3 region has 15 residues. V was pared by 0 bases and J by 3 bases, with 12 bases between. CDR3 amino acids: CAISESADGDYEQYF. In nucleotides, the CDR3 is TGTGCCATCAGTGAGTCTGCAGACGGGGACTACGAGCAGTACTTC.

This chain links TRBV20-1 with TRBJ1-1; D is perhaps TRBD1 (6 bases). From germline, CDR1 is DFQATT and CDR2 SNEGSKA (reference sequence). This CDR3 has 15 amino acids. V lost 3 bases, J lost 0 bases, and 14 bases lay in between. The CDR3 DNA is TGCAGTGCTAGGCCAAGGGGGGGAATGAACACTGAAGCTTTCTTT. Protein product: CSARPRGGMNTEAFF.

This clonotype was picked up a small number of times. The chain has TRBV14 and TRBJ2-7; D unresolved. Trimming pared 2 bases from V and 6 bases from J, leaving 11 bases between. The CDR3 runs to 13 residues. Looked up from germline, CDR1 is SGHDN and CDR2 is FVKESK. Written as DNA, the CDR3 is TGTGCCAGCAGCCAACAAAGAAGGAGCGAGCAGTACTTC. It translates to CASSQQRRSEQYF.

A few counts support this clonotype. The V gene is TRBV20-1, the J gene TRBJ1-4; D perhaps matches TRBD1 (6 bases). This CDR3 is built from 15 residues. Per germline, CDR1 DFQATT and CDR2 SNEGSKA (reference sequence). V was trimmed by 0 bases and J by 4 bases, leaving 12 bases between them. The CDR3 nucleotides read TGCAGTGCTAGAGAACTAAGACAGGTTAATGAAAAACTGTTTTTT. This gives the protein CSARELRQVNEKLFF.

The chain has TRBV29-1 and TRBJ1-2; D not resolved. The CDR3 consists of 13 residues. In germline, CDR1 is SQVTM, CDR2 ANQGSEA. V was pared by 2 bases and J by 6 bases, with 13 bases between. CDR3 loop: CSVEPDRWNGYTF. In nucleotides, the CDR3 is TGCAGCGTTGAACCGGACCGTTGGAATGGCTACACCTTC.

This clonotype showed up just a few times. The chain has TRBV7-9 and TRBJ2-2; D remains ambiguous. This CDR3 comprises 15 residues. Germline assignment: CDR1 SEHNR and CDR2 FQNEAQ (reference sequence). Trimming cost V 3 bases and J 0 bases, with 8 bases left between them. CDR3 coding DNA: TGTGCCAGCAGCTTGTTACGTGCGAACACCGGGGAGCTGTTTTTT. Its translation: CASSLLRANTGELFF.

The table lists this clonotype with a few counts. The chain combines TRBV20-1 with TRBJ2-5; D may be TRBD2 (6 bases). This CDR3 is built from 15 residues. V dropped 3 bases and J dropped 9 bases, with 23 bases sitting between them. Germline V gives CDR1 DFQATT, CDR2 SNEGSKA (reference sequence). Here the CDR3 DNA reads TGCAGTGCTAGGGACTTGGAGGGCCTTCGTAAGGCCCAGTACTTC. It is translated as CSARDLEGLRKAQYF.

This clonotype was recorded only once. The V gene is TRBV10-3, the J gene TRBJ2-1, with D possibly matching TRBD2 (6 bases). Germline loops: CDR1 ENHRY, CDR2 SYGVKD. Trimming shortened V by 6 bases and J by 0 bases, and 33 bases separated the two germline ends. The CDR3 consists of 22 residues. For the CDR3, the DNA is TGTGCCATCAGCGGGAGAAAAAAACTAGTGGGGCACGACGAAAGCTCCTACAATGAGCAGTTCTTC. Amino acid sequence: CAISGRKKLVGHDESSYNEQFF.

CDR3 amino acids: CASSQDGTGVGEQYF. CDR3 DNA sequence: TGCGCCAGCAGCCAAGACGGGACAGGGGTCGGCGAGCAGTACTTC. V gene TRBV4-3 combines with J gene TRBJ2-5; 10 nucleotides align to TRBD1. The J call is in doubt because the DNA end fits TRBJ2-7 better. Germline lookup yields CDR1 LGHNA and CDR2 YSLEER. The CDR3 has 15 residues.

The chain carries TRBV29-1 and TRBJ2-2; D perhaps matches TRBD1 (5 bases). V was pared by 1 base and J by 7 bases, with 10 bases between. The CDR3 is 13 residues long. Germline V gives CDR1 SQVTM, CDR2 ANQGSEA. The CDR3 protein is CSVEGGVVGELFF. The CDR3 DNA follows: TGCAGCGTTGAAGGGGGCGTTGTCGGGGAGCTGTTTTTT.

This clonotype was detected many times. This sequence joins TRBV29-1 and TRBJ2-1, with D tentatively TRBD1 (5 bases). From germline, CDR1 is SQVTM and CDR2 ANQGSEA. This CDR3 has 15 residues. Trimming took 5 bases from V and 3 from J, leaving 17 bases between them. The CDR3 DNA sequence: TGCAGCGTTCTCCAGGATCCTAGGGGCTACAATGAGCAGTTCTTC. It translates to CSVLQDPRGYNEQFF.

This chain joins TRBV12-3 or TRBV12-4 and TRBJ2-4; D is unclear. Trimming stripped 7 bases from V and 4 bases from J, with 2 bases between. The CDR3 spans 10 residues. CDR3 protein: CASKKNIQYF. DNA for the CDR3: TGTGCCAGCAAGAAAAACATTCAGTACTTC.

The chain carries TRBV20-1 and TRBJ2-1; no clear D. V lost 0 bases to trimming and J lost 10 bases, with 13 bases between them. The length of the CDR3 is 13 residues. In germline, CDR1 is DFQATT, CDR2 SNEGSKA (reference sequence). CDR3: CSARDPTIREQFF. CDR3 DNA sequence: TGCAGTGCTAGAGATCCGACAATCCGCGAGCAGTTCTTC.

This clonotype was detected a few times. V gene TRBV6-5 combines with J gene TRBJ2-1; TRBD2 aligns across 12 bases. The CDR3 totals 16 residues. V lost 0 bases and J lost 8; bases outside the gene matches: 5. Germline CDR1 MNHEY, CDR2 SVGAGI. Here the CDR3 reads CASSYSTSGSVDEQFF. The CDR3 DNA follows: TGTGCCAGCAGTTACTCGACTAGCGGGAGTGTCGATGAGCAGTTCTTC.

The V and J genes are TRBV28 and TRBJ2-7; 14 bases are shared with TRBD2. The CDR3 loop spans 15 amino acids. CDR1 MDHEN and CDR2 SYDVKM come from the germline V gene. V lost 6 bases and J lost 4; bases outside the gene matches: 5. CDR3 region: CASSGTSGSSYEQYF. The CDR3 DNA reads as TGTGCCAGCAGCGGGACTAGCGGGAGTAGTTACGAGCAGTACTTC.

There are a few counts of this clonotype. The V and J genes are TRBV5-5 and TRBJ2-5; D unresolved. V dropped 4 bases and J dropped 1 base, with 11 bases sitting between them. Per the germline V gene, CDR1 is SGHKS and CDR2 is YYEKEE (reference sequence). The CDR3 is 14 amino acids. CDR3 amino acids: CASSVVRVQETQYF. CDR3 bases: TGTGCCAGCAGCGTTGTACGGGTCCAAGAGACCCAGTACTTC.

The CDR3 loop reads CSATEGGNTEAFF. The CDR3 DNA reads as TGCAGTGCCACCGAGGGGGGGAACACTGAAGCTTTCTTT. J is TRBJ1-1 and V is TRBV20-1; possible D gene TRBD1, 6 bases. V gave up 6 bases and J gave up 1 base, with 12 bases separating them. Germline-derived CDR1 and CDR2 are DFQATT and SNEGSKA (reference sequence). The length of the CDR3 is 13 residues.

As DNA, the CDR3 is TGTGCCAGCAGCTTGCCCGGGACGCAATTTAATTACGAGCAGTACTTC. The encoded protein is CASSLPGTQFNYEQYF. The gene calls are TRBV5-6 and TRBJ2-1; perhaps D is TRBD1 or TRBD2 (5 bases each). The DNA end is more similar to TRBJ2-7, so the J call may be wrong. The CDR3 sequence is 16 residues long. CDR1 SGHDT and CDR2 YYEEEE come from the germline V gene.

Concerning this clonotype: One junction end does not reproduce the germline sequence, and a read error may be involved. V and J are TRBV29-1 and TRBJ2-4, with D possibly TRBD1 on 6 matching bases. In germline, CDR1 is SQVTM, CDR2 ANQGSEA. This CDR3 spans 14 amino acids. The CDR3 protein is CSVDRLLAKNIQYF. In nucleotides, the CDR3 is TGTAGCGTCGACAGGCTACTAGCCAAAAACATTCAGTACTTC.

The table lists this clonotype with a few counts. The CDR3 spells CSATPLRGAGETQYF. CDR3 bases: TGCAGTGCTACCCCATTGCGGGGGGCCGGGGAGACCCAGTACTTC. The J gene is TRBJ2-5, the V gene TRBV20-1; TRBD2 matches at 8 bases. With V trimmed by 4 bases and J by 5 bases, 12 bases remained unmatched. Germline CDR1 reads DFQATT; CDR2 reads SNEGSKA (reference sequence). The CDR3 has 15 residues.

V gene TRBV7-3 combines with J gene TRBJ1-6; D is uncertain. The CDR3 consists of 13 residues. CDR1 and CDR2 (germline): SGHTA, FQGTGA. Trimming left V 2 bases short and J 10 bases short, with 9 bases between. The CDR3 nucleotides are TGTGCCAGCAGCTTACGCGCGGGATCACCCCTCCACTTT. This sequence encodes CASSLRAGSPLHF.

The gene calls are TRBV5-1 and TRBJ2-3; a weak D match, TRBD1 (6 bases). This CDR3 spans 14 amino acids. The ends were cut back, 2 bases at V and 3 bases at J, with 10 bases in the middle. The V gene's germline CDR1 is SGHRS and CDR2 YFSETQ. CDR3 DNA sequence: TGCGCCAGCAGCTTCAATACAGGGACAGATACGCAGTATTTT. Its protein product is CASSFNTGTDTQYF.

The CDR3 coding sequence is TGTGCCAGCAGCCGCAAAAGTCCCCCCCTGGCGGCTTATATAGAGACCCAGTACTTC. Its translation: CASSRKSPPLAAYIETQYF. The chain uses TRBV3-1 and TRBJ2-5; D is uncertain. CDR3 size: 19 residues. Trimming left V 4 bases short and J 4 bases short, with 28 bases between. Germline CDR1 is LGHDT and CDR2 is YNNKEL (reference sequence).

The sample holds a few counts of this clonotype. V usage is TRBV28 and J usage is TRBJ2-5, with TRBD1 matching 7 bases. The DNA matches TRBJ2-7 better at its end, which makes the J call doubtful. The germline V gene encodes CDR1 MDHEN and CDR2 SYDVKM. The CDR3 runs 16 residues. The CDR3 DNA is TGTGCCAGCAGTGGGGGACAGTTGAACCGCCAGTACGAGCAGTACTTC. It translates to CASSGGQLNRQYEQYF.

The chain joins TRBV7-2 to TRBJ2-7; D not resolved. The ends were cut back, 5 bases at V and 4 bases at J, with 12 bases in the middle. Germline CDR1 and CDR2: SGHTA and FQGNSA. The CDR3 sequence is 13 residues long. CDR3 sequence reads: CASSTILEYEQYF. CDR3 nucleotide sequence: TGTGCCAGCAGCACAATTTTGGAATACGAGCAGTACTTC.